This entry is about one T cell receptor beta chain. In this sample, this clone turned up a few times. This receptor's antigen is unknown. Base-call qualities are not available, and no considerably larger clone is one nucleotide away. This record comes from a study of cytomegalovirus exposure and HLA in healthy donors (TCRdb year 2017). Some background on the complete study: An earlier analysis of a few hundred of the donors reported approximately 260 Gb of sequence data and 117 million unique TCR beta sequences obtained from roughly 170 million T cells. Of the roughly 400 genotyped donors, 65% to 90% were placed in the genetic ancestry cluster associated with self-reported Caucasian donors. An earlier analysis of some 600 of the donors applied high-throughput TCR beta sequencing to assess whether each TCR beta V gene segment acted as functional or pseudogenic. To study patterns of TCR occurrence, a later analysis re-analyzed previously published TCR beta repertoires from 666 donors and added high-resolution HLA genotyping. Using immunosequencing, the study profiled T cell repertoires from some 670 subjects and related those repertoires to cytomegalovirus serostatus. The number of typed donors differed by locus: roughly 620-630 for A, B, C, DRB1 and DQB1; 500 to 550 for DQA1; 600 to 610 for DPA1; and 400 to 480 for DPB1. Across 398 genotyped donors of the cohort, an average of about 240,000 unique TCR beta nucleotide sequences per donor were sequenced, and approximately 17% of those sequences were non-productive. Both class I and class II loci were covered by HLA typing, at four-digit resolution. Along with the approximately 600-subject first cohort, a separate validation cohort of roughly 110 different subjects was used. A later genetic analysis took genome-wide SNP genotypes for about 55% of the 666 donors and used that subset as a discovery cohort. The study aimed to test whether cataloging public T cell receptors could reveal signatures of past pathogen exposure. Roughly 5 DR-DQ haplotypes were handled as single units for association and clustering, since linkage in the cohort was strong. Roughly 300 gigabases of sequencing data and around 85 million unique TCR sequences made up an early release that covered around 640 HLA-typed donors. Rather than drawing on any new phenotypic data, the later analysis identified candidate immune exposures from TCR beta sequences and the way those sequences occurred across donors. To predict cytomegalovirus infection status, the study brought together high-throughput TCR immunosequencing, statistical association of individual TCRs with disease status, and machine learning. Every discovery cohort repertoire had been produced on one sequencing platform. Donor age, sex, ethnicity and CMV serostatus were compiled alongside the repertoire data. Beyond this particular receptor, the publication reports: Some IMGT-functional V segments, including TRBV6-2 and TRBV6-3, could not be told apart with the 87-base-pair reads, so those segments were excluded. In this cohort, only TCR beta chains were sequenced, and detectable features were limited by the absence of alpha or paired-chain data. The presence/absence analyses assumed that sequencing depth was roughly uniform across donors, and that assumption may not be true. Roughly 15 rarely observed V segments, including chromosome 9 orphons, were excluded from the earlier analysis of almost 600 of the donors because counts were too low. A later analysis associated 17,000 or so TCR beta sequences with specific HLA alleles at a false discovery rate of 0.05. According to a later genetic analysis, donors in an Asian-associated ancestry cluster had fewer N-insertions in productive TCRs than the approximately 710-donor mean. Strong co-occurrence of HLA alleles, especially DR and DQ, made assigning TCR associations to individual alleles difficult. A later analysis found that TCR association rates varied across HLA loci, with DRB1 alleles showing the most associated TCRs and HLA-C alleles the fewest. A later genetic analysis associated a missense DCLRE1C variant with V-gene and J-gene trimming of TCR beta chains, and an independent cohort replicated the association. Broadly in line with IMGT annotations, most TCR beta V segments showed up in productive rearrangements about 87% or about 30% of the time in an earlier analysis of 587 of the donors. Linkage disequilibrium might explain the correlated functional status among segregating V segments, but an unknown experimental factor could not be excluded. Most CMV-associated TCR beta chains appeared to be HLA-restricted in a later analysis, and the HLA associations seemed to be driven largely by CMV exposure. In the study, some 160 TCR beta chains were listed as associated with cytomegalovirus. Several of the top co-occurrence clusters appeared to be linked to parvovirus B19, influenza, CMV and Epstein-Barr virus, according to a later analysis. Most TCR sequences were seen in very few donors, while some public TCRs were found in many individuals. Cytomegalovirus status was reported to be diagnosed by the classifier with high specificity and sensitivity in both the original and validation cohorts. A cluster of highly shared sequence variants was judged likely to represent a technical artifact of the sequencing pipeline. It was suggested by the authors that the approach could potentially be generalized to other disease states and immunological phenotypes. Because HLA typing was missing for some donors at each locus, association tests included only the typed subset. CMV serostatus was the only immune exposure information available for the cohort. In a later analysis, HLA-associated TCR beta chains were found to be more clonally expanded and to have lower generation probabilities than equally common non-associated chains. A further reported finding was that TCR beta sequences accurately predicted the HLA-A and HLA-B alleles for most subjects in the first cohort. A few of the identified cytomegalovirus-associated TCR beta chains were confirmed in vitro to be specific for cytomegalovirus antigens.

In total, approximately 700 healthy bone marrow donors made up the cohort. All cohort members were sampled while nominally healthy, although unrecorded immune exposures were likely present. The donor tested CMV seronegative, placing the donor among the 350 or so seronegative members of the cohort. A peripheral blood sample was collected from each donor, and TCR beta sequencing was performed on peripheral blood mononuclear cells. The Qiagen DNeasy Blood Extraction Kit was used to extract genomic DNA from the blood cell samples. The library was obtained by the immunoSEQ multiplex PCR assay. The multiplex PCR relied on a mix of 60 forward primers for TCR Vbeta segments and 13 reverse primers for TCR Jbeta segments. Amplification of the CDR3 region of rearranged TCR beta genes was performed with a multiplex PCR assay on genomic DNA. The Illumina HiSeq System was used to sequence the amplified TCR beta libraries as 87-base-pair reads. As for how the authors treated the data: A later analysis counted about 80 million unique TCR beta chains across the 550 to 750 repertoires, and some 12 million of these chains were shared by at least two donors. A nearest-neighbor algorithm error-corrected the raw reads and collapsed the reads into unique sequences, merging closely related sequences to remove PCR and sequencing errors. CDR3 sequences were aligned to IMGT reference sequences to assign V, D and J gene segments. For a sequence to be retained, a match of at least six nucleotides to both a V gene segment and a J gene segment was required. A rearrangement counted as productive if the CDR3 had no stop codons and remained in frame with V and J, and every other rearrangement counted as non-productive. CDR3 was defined by IMGT convention, running from the second conserved V-encoded cysteine to the conserved J-encoded phenylalanine. In an earlier analysis of some 550 of the donors, sequences lacking an unambiguous match to a single V gene segment were excluded. An earlier analysis of 587 of the donors called V segments functional above 56.7% productive rearrangements and segregating when the between-donor standard deviation exceeded 5%. To diagnose cytomegalovirus status from the catalog of TCR beta chain sequences, a statistical classification framework was built. A later analysis assigned V and J genes by comparing TCR nucleotide sequences with IMGT/GENE-DB human TR gene sequences. Using the TCRdist pipeline, a later analysis assigned CDR3 sequences along with most-parsimonious VDJ recombination scenarios. In a later analysis, every TCR beta chain was defined by the combination of its CDR3 amino acid sequence and its V-gene family, and reads without a unique V-gene family were dropped. To address suspected cross-contamination and a sequencing artifact, a later analysis removed around 590 highly shared, low-generation-probability nucleotide sequences. For each public chain, a later analysis derived a clonal expansion index from normalized ranks of inferred template counts within each repertoire. In a later analysis, generation probabilities were computed with a VDJ recombination model fitted to out-of-frame rearrangements, and the resulting probabilities were checked against IGoR. In a later analysis, hypergeometric tests were used to score TCR-TCR, TCR-HLA and TCR-CMV co-occurrence, with a repertoire-size bias correction applied to TCR pairs. False discovery rates were estimated in a later analysis by permuting HLA or CMV assignments 20 times. In a later analysis, co-occurring TCRs were grouped using DBSCAN, with TCRdist sequence similarity added in when clustering inside HLA-allele-positive subsets. For co-occurrence clustering, repertoires with fewer than 30,000 or more than 120,000 public chains were excluded, along with 5 or 6 repertoires with anomalous nucleotide sharing. TCRdb provides this immuneACCESS table in a form limited to in-frame rearrangements. Some clones are lacking; in checked studies, under half of them reflect an unresolved V gene, and why the rest are absent is not known. Clonal size and the V and J genes are those of that table, whereas D and trimming came from the DNA. This sample comprises a few hundred thousand clones, around 79% of them detected only once. The ten largest clones capture about 1.8% of the sample.

The cysteine opens and the phenylalanine closes a CDR3 of 13 amino acids. Only the CDR3 region is kept as DNA, spanning 39 bases read in frame from base 1. V sheds 0 bases and J sheds 4 bases, leaving 7 bases between their ends. Per the germline V gene, SGHTS is the CDR1 and YDEGEE is the CDR2. Recombination joined TRBV5-8 with TRBJ1-2; the D gene cannot be named for sure. The sequence was collected from a man younger than 35 in good health and CMV-seronegative. Sequencing used PBMCs. The CDR3 here reads CASSLAGSYGYTF. At the DNA level, the sequence is TGTGCCAGCAGCTTGGCCGGTTCCTATGGCTACACCTTC.